Listed below are T cell receptor beta chains from one sample, sequenced in a study of metastatic and nonmetastatic thyroid tumors. With MiXCR, TCRdb reprocessed the PCR reads. The sample lists roughly 20,000 clones; 22% were seen once. The sample comprised tumor tissue. The receptors shown here come from a male donor with papillary thyroid cancer or a benign thyroid nodule (not recorded which). Some clones in this sample may be carry-over from other donors' samples. CDR3s include the opening cysteine and the closing phenylalanine or tryptophan. The order of the fields is V gene, clone size, D gene, J gene, CDR3 DNA, CDR3 protein. A D gene is named only where the DNA matches it firmly. Clone size is given for some rows only: seen once, a few or many times, or a class if the clone is expanded.

v_call: TRBV3-1
clone_size: .
d_call: .
j_call: TRBJ2-3
cdr3_nt: TGTGCCAGCAGCCACAAGAGGGGCGGCGGAAGCATAACAGCGACGCAGTATTTT
cdr3_aa: CASSHKRGGGSITATQYF

v_call: TRBV7-9
clone_size: .
d_call: .
j_call: TRBJ1-1
cdr3_nt: TGTGCCAGCAGCTTAGGTTACAACACTGAAGCTTTCTTT
cdr3_aa: CASSLGYNTEAFF

v_call: TRBV5-4
clone_size: few
d_call: .
j_call: TRBJ2-5
cdr3_nt: TGTGCCAGCAGCTTGAGTTTGGGTACGGAACCAGGGGCCCAGTACTTC
cdr3_aa: CASSLSLGTEPGAQYF

v_call: TRBV20-1
clone_size: many
d_call: .
j_call: TRBJ2-5
cdr3_nt: TGCAGTGCTAGAGGGTACAGTGAGGAGACCCAGTACTTC
cdr3_aa: CSARGYSEETQYF

v_call: TRBV2
clone_size: many
d_call: .
j_call: TRBJ1-4
cdr3_nt: TGTGCCTCCTCGGCAGGGGAATTTGAAAAACTGTTTTTT
cdr3_aa: CASSAGEFEKLFF

v_call: TRBV28
clone_size: .
d_call: .
j_call: TRBJ1-2
cdr3_nt: TGTGCCAGCATCCCCGGTTCGCAACGTGGCTACACCTTC
cdr3_aa: CASIPGSQRGYTF

v_call: TRBV4-1
clone_size: many
d_call: .
j_call: TRBJ1-1
cdr3_nt: TGCGCCAGCAGCCAAGGGTCTGGATATACTGAAGCTTTCTTT
cdr3_aa: CASSQGSGYTEAFF

v_call: TRBV6-1
clone_size: few
d_call: TRBD2
j_call: TRBJ2-5
cdr3_nt: TGTGCCAGCAGCCGATTAGCGGGGTGGGAGACCCAGTACTTC
cdr3_aa: CASSRLAGWETQYF

v_call: TRBV2
clone_size: many
d_call: TRBD1
j_call: TRBJ1-6
cdr3_nt: TGTGCCAGCAGTAGACAGGGGAGAAATTCACCCCTCCACTTT
cdr3_aa: CASSRQGRNSPLHF

v_call: TRBV20-1
clone_size: many
d_call: .
j_call: TRBJ2-5
cdr3_nt: TGCAGTGCCCCTCCCTTAGATTATCAAGAGACCCAGTACTTC
cdr3_aa: CSAPPLDYQETQYF

v_call: TRBV12-3/TRBV12-4
clone_size: many
d_call: .
j_call: TRBJ1-2
cdr3_nt: TGTGCCAGCAGTTTGGGAGGAAACTATGGCTACACCTTC
cdr3_aa: CASSLGGNYGYTF

v_call: TRBV6-1
clone_size: many
d_call: TRBD1
j_call: TRBJ1-1
cdr3_nt: TGTGCCAGCAGTGAACCGACAGGGGCCCCGAACACTGAAGCTTTCTTT
cdr3_aa: CASSEPTGAPNTEAFF

v_call: TRBV11-2
clone_size: many
d_call: .
j_call: TRBJ1-1
cdr3_nt: TGTGCCAGCAGCTTAGACACACCTGAAGCTTTCTTT
cdr3_aa: CASSLDTPEAFF

v_call: TRBV7-8
clone_size: many
d_call: .
j_call: TRBJ1-3
cdr3_nt: TGTGCCAGCAGGTCCCACTCTGGAAACACCATATATTTT
cdr3_aa: CASRSHSGNTIYF

v_call: TRBV5-1
clone_size: many
d_call: .
j_call: TRBJ1-6
cdr3_nt: TGCGCCAGCAGCTTTCAGGGTGGGAATTCACCCCTCCACTTT
cdr3_aa: CASSFQGGNSPLHF

v_call: TRBV28
clone_size: many
d_call: .
j_call: TRBJ2-3
cdr3_nt: TGTGCCAGCAGTTCACCCGGGACAATCAGCCCAGATACGCAGTATTTT
cdr3_aa: CASSSPGTISPDTQYF

v_call: TRBV19
clone_size: many
d_call: .
j_call: TRBJ1-5
cdr3_nt: TGTGCCACCACCTGGTCCATATATAGCAATCAGCCCCAGCATTTT
cdr3_aa: CATTWSIYSNQPQHF

v_call: TRBV7-2
clone_size: .
d_call: .
j_call: TRBJ1-2
cdr3_nt: TGTGCCAGCAGCTTCACAGGGTGGGGCTACACCTTC
cdr3_aa: CASSFTGWGYTF

v_call: TRBV14
clone_size: many
d_call: .
j_call: TRBJ2-5
cdr3_nt: TGTGCCAGCAGCCAAGATTACGAGGGACACCGGGGGGAGACCCAATACTTC
cdr3_aa: CASSQDYEGHRGETQYF

v_call: TRBV5-1
clone_size: .
d_call: .
j_call: TRBJ2-7
cdr3_nt: TGCGCTAGCAGCTTGGTTGGGGAGAGCTACGATCAGTACTTC
cdr3_aa: CASSLVGESYDQYF

v_call: TRBV30
clone_size: .
d_call: TRBD2
j_call: TRBJ2-1
cdr3_nt: TGTGCCTGGAGTACTAGCGGGATATGCAATGAGCAGTTCTTC
cdr3_aa: CAWSTSGICNEQFF

v_call: TRBV27
clone_size: few
d_call: TRBD2
j_call: TRBJ2-1
cdr3_nt: TGTGCCAGCAGTTTATTCCGGACTAGCGGGGCCCTCAATAAGCAGTTCTTC
cdr3_aa: CASSLFRTSGALNKQFF

v_call: TRBV4-1
clone_size: once
d_call: .
j_call: TRBJ2-3
cdr3_nt: TGCGCCAGCAGCCAAGTCGTCAGTGATACGCAGTATTTT
cdr3_aa: CASSQVVSDTQYF